This TCR beta chain was sequenced during a study of OX40 agonist ivuxolimab in advanced cancers. Autoimmune disease history or systemic immunosuppression led to patients being barred. Libraries were prepared by immunoSEQ multiplex PCR; TCRdb keeps only in-frame clonotypes and omits some of them. This sample carries 37,000 or so clones, over 75% of them seen once, and the ten largest clones take roughly 19%. This CDR3 spans 11 amino acids. Germline loops: CDR1 MNHNY, CDR2 SVGAGI (reference sequence). J lost 6 bases, V lost 10 bases, and 3 bases had no gene match. Source: CD4+ or CD8+ T cells sorted from blood, taken in a trial of the OX40 agonist ivuxolimab. The source of this sequence is an adult with an advanced solid tumor such as melanoma, head and neck, liver or kidney cancer. J is TRBJ2-1 and V is TRBV6-6; 7 positions match TRBD2. The CDR3 bases are TGTGCCACCGGGACTACCAATGAGCAGTTCTTC. Its protein is CATGTTNEQFF.